This is a list of T cell receptor beta chains from one sample in a study of blood T cell repertoires in COVID-19. Method: immunoSEQ multiplex PCR; TCRdb's copy keeps in-frame clones and lacks some. The profile shows roughly 30,000 clones, 88% of them singletons. Sequencing used peripheral blood. These receptors came from a human donor in a cohort sampled during active COVID-19. CDR3s include the opening cysteine and the closing phenylalanine or tryptophan. D genes are given only for firm matches. Clone size appears in some rows only: once, few, many, or a class for an expanded clone.

j_call | v_call | clone_size | d_call | cdr3_nt | cdr3_aa
TRBJ1-4 | TRBV20-1 | - | - | TGCAGTGCTAGTCAAGGGGGATTAGCAACTAATGAAAAACTGTTTTTT | CSASQGGLATNEKLFF
TRBJ2-5 | TRBV11-3 | - | - | TGTGCCAGCAGCTTCGAGAGGGAGACCCAGTACTTC | CASSFERETQYF
TRBJ1-6 | TRBV14 | - | TRBD1 | TGTGCCAGCAGCCAAGTAGGGGGACAGTATAATTCACCCCTCCACTTT | CASSQVGGQYNSPLHF
TRBJ2-5 | TRBV7-2 | - | - | TGTGCCAGCAGCCCCCCCACAGGCCCCTCAAAAGAGACCCAGTACTTC | CASSPPTGPSKETQYF
TRBJ2-7 | TRBV11-2 | - | TRBD2 | TGTGCCAGCAGCTTACTTCCGGGAGGTAACGAGCAGTACTTC | CASSLLPGGNEQYF
TRBJ2-3 | TRBV9 | - | TRBD2 | TGTGCCAGCAGCGTAAGCGGGGGGCTATCTAGCACAGATACGCAGTATTTT | CASSVSGGLSSTDTQYF
TRBJ1-1 | TRBV5-4 | - | - | TGTGCCAGCAGCTTTGAGCTGAACACTGAAGCTTTCTTT | CASSFELNTEAFF
TRBJ2-7 | TRBV9 | - | TRBD1 | TGTGCCAGCAGCGTAGTGCCGGGACAGGACTACGAGCAGTACTTC | CASSVVPGQDYEQYF
TRBJ1-2 | TRBV7-2 | few | - | TGTGCCAGCAGCTACGACGCAGCCGGGAGGAATGGCTACACCTTC | CASSYDAAGRNGYTF
TRBJ2-2 | TRBV7-2 | - | - | TGTGCCAGCAGCTTACAGTCAGGTTTGGTCGGTACCGGGGAGCTGTTTTTT | CASSLQSGLVGTGELFF
TRBJ2-3 | TRBV12-5 | - | TRBD1 | TGTGCTAGTGGCGAGGGACAGCTTAGCACAGATACGCAGTATTTT | CASGEGQLSTDTQYF
TRBJ1-2 | TRBV7-9 | few | TRBD1 | TGTGCCAGCAGCTTAGTAGGGGAGGACAGGGGTGAAGGCTACACCTTC | CASSLVGEDRGEGYTF
TRBJ1-1 | TRBV11-1 | - | - | TGTGCCAGCAGGAGGGGGGGGAACACTGAAGCTTTCTTT | CASRRGGNTEAFF
TRBJ2-7 | TRBV29-1 | - | - | TGCAGCGTTGTGTGGGCAGATAACTCCTACGAGCAGTACTTC | CSVVWADNSYEQYF
TRBJ2-1 | TRBV12-3/TRBV12-4 | - | - | TGTGCCAGCAGTTTAGATGTTAGCGGCGAGTTCTTC | CASSLDVSGEFF
TRBJ1-5 | TRBV2 | - | - | TGTGCCAGCAGTGGGACAGAATATAGCAATCAGCCCCAGCATTTT | CASSGTEYSNQPQHF
TRBJ2-5 | TRBV6-4 | few | TRBD2 | TGTGCCAGCAGTGACTCTAGCGGGGGGGCAGAGACCCAGTACTTC | CASSDSSGGAETQYF
TRBJ2-7 | TRBV6-1 | - | - | TGTGCCAGCAGTGAAGCGGACGGGGTCTACGAGCAGTACTTC | CASSEADGVYEQYF
TRBJ2-7 | TRBV6-5 | - | - | TGTGCCAGCGCCACTAGGTGGGCCAGGGAGCAGTACTTC | CASATRWAREQYF
TRBJ1-1 | TRBV4-1 | - | - | TGCGCCAGCAGCCAAGATCCGGGGATGAACACTGAAGCTTTCTTT | CASSQDPGMNTEAFF
TRBJ2-2 | TRBV19 | - | TRBD2 | TGTGCCACACGTAGCGGGGGGAACACCGGGGAGCTGTTTTTT | CATRSGGNTGELFF
TRBJ1-3 | TRBV9 | - | TRBD1 | TGTGCCAGCAGCGTAGGGAACAGGGGAGATGGAAACACCATATATTTT | CASSVGNRGDGNTIYF
TRBJ2-3 | TRBV18 | - | - | TGTGCCAGCTCACCGTACAGGGCTGCAGATACGCAGTATTTT | CASSPYRAADTQYF
TRBJ1-3 | TRBV6-1 | - | - | TGTGCCAGCAGTGAAGCAGGCAGGGTGGCCACCATATATTTT | CASSEAGRVATIYF
TRBJ2-7 | TRBV6-1 | - | - | TGTGCCAGCGGGGAGGTATTAGGCTACGAGCAGTACTTC | CASGEVLGYEQYF
TRBJ1-4 | TRBV7-9 | - | TRBD1 | TGTGCCAGCAGCAGACAGGGGTTAAGTGAAAAACTGTTTTTT | CASSRQGLSEKLFF
TRBJ1-5 | TRBV7-3 | once | TRBD1 | TGTGCCAGCAGCTTAACTGGGACAGGGAATCAGCCCCAGCATTTT | CASSLTGTGNQPQHF
TRBJ2-1 | TRBV9 | - | - | TGTGCCAGCAGCGCTCCCCCCCTGGGCGTCTACAATGAGCAGTTCTTC | CASSAPPLGVYNEQFF
TRBJ2-5 | TRBV28 | - | - | TGTGCCAGCGGAGAGCAGGGTTGGAATGAAGAGACCCAGTACTTC | CASGEQGWNEETQYF
TRBJ2-7 | TRBV4-2 | - | - | TGTGCCAGCAGCCAAGATAGGAGGCTTAGCGACTACGAGCAGTACTTC | CASSQDRRLSDYEQYF
TRBJ2-2 | TRBV9 | - | - | TGTGCCAGCAGGTCGGTGAACACCGGGGAGCTGTTTTTT | CASRSVNTGELFF
TRBJ1-5 | TRBV7-9 | - | - | TGTGCCAGCAGCTGGGGACAAGATCAGCCCCAGCATTTT | CASSWGQDQPQHF
TRBJ2-3 | TRBV6-6 | - | - | TGTGCCGCCCGAGGGGGGGGGTTCCTACCAGATACGCAGTATTTT | CAARGGGFLPDTQYF
TRBJ1-5 | TRBV12-3/TRBV12-4 | large | TRBD1 | TGTGCGGTGGGGACAGATAGCAATCAGCCCCAGCATTTT | CAVGTDSNQPQHF
TRBJ2-7 | TRBV5-1 | few | TRBD1 | TGCGCCAGCAGCTGGGGACAGGGCCCCTACGAGCAGTACTTC | CASSWGQGPYEQYF
TRBJ2-3 | TRBV2 | - | - | TGTGCCAGCAGTGAAGCTCGGCGGGGAGGGGGGACGCAGTATTTT | CASSEARRGGGTQYF
TRBJ2-2 | TRBV5-6 | - | - | TGTGCCAGCAACCGGCTGGACAACCCGAACACCGGGGAGCTGTTTTTT | CASNRLDNPNTGELFF
TRBJ1-5 | TRBV7-2 | - | - | TGTGCCAGCAGCTTATGGGAGGGGGATCAGCCCCAGCATTTT | CASSLWEGDQPQHF
TRBJ2-3 | TRBV3-1/TRBV3-2 | - | TRBD2 | TGTGCCAGCAGCCCTAGACTAGCGGGACTGGCTAGCACAGATACGCAGTATTTT | CASSPRLAGLASTDTQYF
TRBJ2-2 | TRBV4-1 | - | - | TGCGCCAGCAGCCAAGATCCAACGGGGGTCGGGGAGCTGTTTTTT | CASSQDPTGVGELFF
TRBJ1-1 | TRBV7-3 | - | TRBD1 | TGTGCCAGCAGCTTAACGAGGGGGCAAACTGAAGCTTTCTTT | CASSLTRGQTEAFF
TRBJ1-2 | TRBV6-6 | - | TRBD1 | TGTGCCAGCAGCACACAGGGGGCGAGGGGCTACACCTTC | CASSTQGARGYTF
TRBJ2-7 | TRBV7-2 | once | TRBD2 | TGTGCCAGCAGCTATACTAGCGGGGGATACTACGAGCAGTACTTC | CASSYTSGGYYEQYF
TRBJ2-7 | TRBV12-3/TRBV12-4 | - | TRBD1 | TGTGCCAGCAGTCAAAACAGGGGAGACGAGCAGTACTTC | CASSQNRGDEQYF
TRBJ2-1 | TRBV9 | - | TRBD1 | TGTGCCAGCAGCGGAGAGGCCGGGACAGGGGTTTACAATGAGCAGTTCTTC | CASSGEAGTGVYNEQFF
TRBJ2-3 | TRBV5-4 | - | TRBD2 | TGTGCCAGCAGCTTACTAGCGGGGGGCCTGAGCACAGATACGCAGTATTTT | CASSLLAGGLSTDTQYF
TRBJ2-1 | TRBV4-3 | - | - | TGCGCCAGCAGCCAACCGGGACAACTCTACAATGAGCAGTTCTTC | CASSQPGQLYNEQFF
TRBJ1-2 | TRBV19 | - | TRBD1 | TGTGCCAGTAGTATTTTGGGACAGGGGGCGTCGAACTATGGCTACACCTTC | CASSILGQGASNYGYTF
TRBJ1-1 | TRBV30 | - | - | TGTGCCTGGATGACGGGTGTCGGTAACACTGAAGCTTTCTTT | CAWMTGVGNTEAFF
TRBJ1-2 | TRBV10-3 | - | - | TGTGCCATCAGTGGAGGACCCTCGGGGAATGGCTACACCTTC | CAISGGPSGNGYTF